Each of the 8 T cell receptor beta chains below was sequenced from the same sample in a study of shared clonotypes between healthy human individuals (TCRdb year 2020). Receptor libraries were prepared by the immunoSEQ multiplex PCR assay. The immuneACCESS repertoire file appears here via TCRdb, limited to in-frame rearrangements. These files lack a portion of the clones; in checked studies, under half of the deficit traces to unresolved V genes, and the cause of the others is not known. This sample is represented by 2,500,000 or so clones; over 85% of them were singletons. Roughly 0.39% of the sample lies in the top ten. Material for sequencing was naive CD4+ T cells from PBMCs. The cell subset or site label here, explained by the study, means: CD45RA+ positively selected. These receptors were taken from a man aged 18-30 years in good health. Some clones in this sample may be carry-over from other donors' samples.

The gene calls are TRBV7-2 and TRBJ1-2; D gene ambiguous. The germline CDR1 and CDR2 sequences are SGHTA and FQGNSA. Trimming shortened V by 2 bases and J by 4 bases, and 17 bases separated the two germline ends. This CDR3 region has 16 residues. CDR3: CASSLSPGTEPYGYTF. DNA of the CDR3: TGTGCCAGCAGCTTAAGTCCCGGAACAGAACCCTATGGCTACACCTTC. The whole variable domain, remainder taken from reference TRBV7-2 and TRBJ1-2, is GAGVSQSPSNKVTEKGKDVELRCDPISGHTALYWYRQSLGQGLEFLIYFQGNSAPDKSGLPSDRFSAERTGGSVSTLTIQRTQQEDSAVYLCASSLSPGTEPYGYTFGSGTRLTVV.

The J gene is TRBJ2-2, the V gene TRBV6-5, with unresolved D. V lost 2 bases, J lost 7 bases, and 5 bases lay in between. CDR1 and CDR2 (germline): MNHEY, SVGAGI. The CDR3 is 12 residues long. The DNA for the CDR3 is TGTGCCAGCAGTTACCCAGACGGGGAGCTGTTTTTT. The encoded protein is CASSYPDGELFF.

V and J are TRBV27 and TRBJ1-2, with D uncertain. Germline V lookup: CDR1 MNHEY, CDR2 SMNVEV (reference sequence). CDR3 size: 12 residues. V lost 5 bases to trimming and J lost 8 bases, with 12 bases between them. For the CDR3, the DNA is TGTGCCAGCAGTGTTTACCGCGGCGGCTACACCTTC. This translates into CASSVYRGGYTF.

The chain has TRBV30 and TRBJ1-5, with 7 nucleotides matching TRBD1. The CDR3 is 15 residues long. Germline loops: CDR1 GTSNPN, CDR2 SVGIG (reference sequence). V was pared by 3 bases and J by 1 base, with 6 bases of the junction left unmatched. The CDR3 DNA reads TGTGCCTGGAGAGGGAGGGACAGAAGCAATCAGCCCCAGCATTTT. Its translation is CAWRGRDRSNQPQHF.

V usage is TRBV27 and J usage is TRBJ1-5; 9 bases map to TRBD1. The length of the CDR3 is 14 residues. CDR1 and CDR2 (germline): MNHEY, SMNVEV (reference sequence). Trimming removed 5 bases from V and 7 bases from J; junction bases left unmatched: 6. Here the CDR3 reads CASSPDRGVQPQHF. Here the CDR3 DNA reads TGTGCCAGCAGTCCCGACAGGGGGGTCCAGCCCCAGCATTTT.

This chain uses TRBV15 with TRBJ1-1; possibly TRBD1 for D (6 bases). Germline V gives CDR1 LNHNV, CDR2 YYDKDF (reference sequence). CDR3 length: 14 residues. The V end was cut by 0 bases, the J end by 4 bases, with 9 bases between. This chain's CDR3 is CATSREGGTTEAFF. The CDR3 DNA reads as TGTGCCACCAGCAGAGAAGGGGGTACCACTGAAGCTTTCTTT.

This rearrangement joins TRBV19 to TRBJ2-3, with 9 bases matching TRBD2. V shed 7 bases and J 0 bases; nucleotides not matched to a gene: 8. This CDR3 is built from 16 residues. The germline V gene has CDR1 LNHDA and CDR2 SQIVND (reference sequence). The CDR3 DNA reads as TGTGCCAGTAATCTACTAGCGGGTTCTAGCACAGATACGCAGTATTTT. It specifies CASNLLAGSSTDTQYF.

V and J are TRBV28 and TRBJ1-5; TRBD1 aligns across 12 bases. The CDR3 consists of 18 residues. The germline V gene encodes CDR1 MDHEN and CDR2 SYDVKM. Trimming cost V 4 bases and J 2 bases; bases outside gene matches: 9. CDR3 region: CASSSGTGGRGGNQPQHF. The CDR3 bases are TGTGCCAGCAGTTCCGGGACAGGGGGCCGGGGGGGCAATCAGCCCCAGCATTTT.